A single sample is the source of the 30 T cell receptor beta chains below, sequenced in a study of T cell responses to AZD1222 COVID-19 vaccine (dated by TCRdb to 2020 to 2022). Per the publication, the time point label means: baseline before first vaccination. Libraries were prepared through the immunoSEQ multiplex PCR assay. The immuneACCESS repertoire file appears here via TCRdb, limited to in-frame rearrangements. These files lack a portion of the clones; in checked studies, under half of the deficit traces to unresolved V genes, and the cause of the others is not known. The sample contains roughly 180,000 clones, about 94% of them found a single time. Over 7.5% of the sample belongs to the ten largest clones. The source was peripheral blood, collected on day 0 of AZD1222 vaccination. The source is an adult in good health.

The chain recombines TRBV9 with TRBJ2-1, with D hard to call. The CDR3 sequence is 12 residues long. Looked up from germline, CDR1 is SGDLS and CDR2 is YYNGEE. V gave up 3 bases and J gave up 8 bases, with 9 bases separating them. CDR3 coding DNA: TGTGCCAGCAGCGCGTTAGTTCATGAGCAGTTCTTC. It translates to CASSALVHEQFF.

The gene calls are TRBV7-2 and TRBJ2-2; D call uncertain. Germline values: CDR1 SGHTA, CDR2 FQGNSA. Trimming cost V 5 bases and J 1 base, with 11 bases left between them. CDR3 length: 15 amino acids. In DNA, the CDR3 is TGTGCCAGCAGCCCGTCGACCCTGAACACCGGGGAGCTGTTTTTT. It codes for CASSPSTLNTGELFF.

The chain has TRBV11-2 and TRBJ2-1, with D possibly called TRBD1 or TRBD2 (5 bases each). Per germline, CDR1 SGHAT and CDR2 FQNNGV. The V gene lost 5 bases and the J gene lost 1 base, with 15 bases spanning the gap. This CDR3 region has 16 residues. The CDR3 DNA sequence: TGTGCCAGCAGCGTGTTGCCGGGACGGTCCTACAATGAGCAGTTCTTC. This translates into CASSVLPGRSYNEQFF. Combining the CDR3 with reference TRBV11-2 and TRBJ2-1 gives the whole variable domain EAGVAQSPRYKIIEKRQSVAFWCNPISGHATLYWYQQILGQGPKLLIQFQNNGVVDDSQLPKDRFSAERLKGVDSTLKIQPAKLEDSAVYLCASSVLPGRSYNEQFFGPGTRLTVL.

This clone was recorded once. The chain employs TRBV20-1 and TRBJ2-2; D is undetermined. CDR3 size: 11 residues. V was trimmed by 6 bases and J by 7 bases, leaving 9 bases between them. The V gene's germline CDR1 is DFQATT and CDR2 SNEGSKA (reference sequence). The CDR3 DNA reads TGCAGTGCGAGTAAGCACGGGGAGCTGTTTTTT. Amino acids: CSASKHGELFF.

The CDR3 nucleotides read TGCAGCGCTACAACGGGACAGGGGACTGAAGCTTTCTTT. Amino acid sequence: CSATTGQGTEAFF. This chain uses TRBV29-1 with TRBJ1-1, with TRBD1 matching 10 bases. The V segment lost 7 bases and the J segment 5 bases; nucleotides outside the gene matches: 7. CDR1 is SQVTM, CDR2 ANQGSEA, per germline. The CDR3 extends over 13 amino acids.

The genes are TRBV15 and TRBJ1-2, with TRBD1 matching 7 bases. The V and J ends lost 3 bases and 5 bases, in that order; junction bases with no gene match: 15. The CDR3 is made up of 17 amino acids. CDR1 is LNHNV, CDR2 YYDKDF, per germline (reference sequence). DNA for the CDR3: TGTGCCACCAGCAGGCCGGGACAGCCAAGTCCCTCGTATGGCTACACCTTC. The encoded protein is CATSRPGQPSPSYGYTF.

The chain carries TRBV6-6 and TRBJ1-5; D unresolved. Germline assignment: CDR1 MNHNY and CDR2 SVGAGI (reference sequence). The V end lost 6 bases, the J end lost 0 bases, and 15 bases lay between the germline ends. This CDR3 has 16 residues. As DNA, the CDR3 is TGTGCCAGCAGCCCCCCGGGAGACAATAGCAATCAGCCCCAGCATTTT. Translated, it gives CASSPPGDNSNQPQHF.

The chain links TRBV5-1 to TRBJ2-2; no clear D. In germline, CDR1 is SGHRS, CDR2 YFSETQ. Trimming took 0 bases from V and 4 from J, leaving 13 bases between them. The CDR3 is made up of 16 amino acids. CDR3 nucleotides: TGCGCCAGCAGCTTGGCTGGGAAACATGCCACCGGGGAGCTGTTTTTT. It codes for CASSLAGKHATGELFF.

The chain joins TRBV6-5 to TRBJ2-5; D gene uncertain. In germline, CDR1 is MNHEY, CDR2 SVGAGI. The CDR3 is 12 residues long. Trimming cost V 0 bases and J 5 bases, with 4 bases left between them. As DNA, the CDR3 is TGTGCCAGCAGTTACTCCTCGGAGACCCAGTACTTC. Its translation: CASSYSSETQYF.

The chain's CDR3 is CASSLLGVESPLHF. As DNA, the CDR3 is TGTGCCAGCAGTTTATTGGGGGTTGAATCACCCCTCCACTTT. The genes are TRBV28 and TRBJ1-6; the D gene is possibly TRBD1 (5 bases). With 1 base removed from V and 10 bases from J, the gap between germline ends came to 11 bases. Germline loops: CDR1 MDHEN, CDR2 SYDVKM. The CDR3 sequence is 14 residues long.

The chain is built from TRBV11-2 and TRBJ2-7; D uncertain. The CDR3 extends over 13 amino acids. Germline CDR1 and CDR2: SGHAT and FQNNGV. The ends were cut back, 5 bases at V and 5 bases at J, with 13 bases in the middle. The CDR3 loop reads CASSPPLRHEQYF. For the CDR3, the DNA is TGTGCCAGCAGCCCGCCCCTCAGACACGAGCAGTACTTC.

J is TRBJ2-3 and V is TRBV10-3; D is possibly TRBD1 (6 bases). The V gene lost 10 bases and the J gene lost 4 bases, with 9 bases spanning the gap. Germline V gives CDR1 ENHRY, CDR2 SYGVKD. The CDR3 is 11 residues long. The CDR3 loop reads CATRQADTQYF. The CDR3 DNA follows: TGTGCCACAAGACAGGCAGATACGCAGTATTTT.

The chain links TRBV19 to TRBJ1-5; tentatively, D is TRBD1 (6 bases). CDR3 size: 17 residues. The germline V gene has CDR1 LNHDA and CDR2 SQIVND (reference sequence). V was trimmed by 5 bases and J by 3 bases, leaving 20 bases between them. The DNA for the CDR3 is TGTGCCAGTAGTTCATCTCCCCGGACAGCCAACAATCAGCCCCAGCATTTT. Translating gives CASSSSPRTANNQPQHF. The full variable domain, completed using reference TRBV19 and TRBJ1-5, is DGGITQSPKYLFRKEGQNVTLSCEQNLNHDAMYWYRQDPGQGLRLIYYSQIVNDFQKGDIAEGYSVSREKKESFPLTVTSAQKNPTAFYLCASSSSPRTANNQPQHFGDGTRLSIL.

The chain is built from TRBV4-3 and TRBJ2-3, with TRBD2 matching 7 bases. Germline V gives CDR1 LGHNA, CDR2 YSLEER. The junction had 7 bases not matched to a gene; V was cut back by 4 bases and J by 0 bases. The CDR3 loop spans 16 amino acids. CDR3 protein: CASSLFSRGSTDTQYF. The CDR3 nucleotides read TGCGCCAGCAGCCTCTTCTCGCGGGGGAGCACAGATACGCAGTATTTT.

The table lists this clone with a count of one. V is TRBV6-2 or TRBV6-3 and J is TRBJ2-3; 7 bases are a match to TRBD2. This CDR3 is built from 15 residues. V dropped 4 bases and J dropped 2; count of bases not matched to a gene: 6. From germline, CDR1 is MNHEY and CDR2 SVGEGT. CDR3 region: CASSFTSENTDTQYF. CDR3 bases: TGTGCCAGCAGTTTCACTAGCGAGAACACAGATACGCAGTATTTT.

The chain joins TRBV6-2 or TRBV6-3 to TRBJ1-1; D may be TRBD1 (5 bases). The V end was cut by 4 bases, the J end by 4 bases, with 13 bases between. Germline CDR1 MNHEY, CDR2 SVGEGT. CDR3 length: 14 residues. CDR3 in DNA: TGTGCCAGCAGTTCAGGGCGGGTTGGCACTGAAGCTTTCTTT. Its protein product is CASSSGRVGTEAFF.

This clone was seen once. This chain links TRBV28 with TRBJ1-4; weak D call: TRBD1 (6 bases). The CDR3 is 17 residues long. Germline V gene data show CDR1 as MDHEN and CDR2 as SYDVKM. Deletions cut 6 bases from V and 0 bases from J, with 17 bases between. DNA of the CDR3: TGTGCCAGCAGCCTTCCAACAGGGTTAGCAACTAATGAAAAACTGTTTTTT. This gives the protein CASSLPTGLATNEKLFF.

The chain joins TRBV28 to TRBJ2-1; D tentatively reads TRBD1 or TRBD2 (5 bases each). The CDR3 runs to 12 residues. Germline V CDR1 and CDR2: MDHEN, SYDVKM. V gave up 6 bases and J gave up 14 bases, with 17 bases separating them. CDR3 bases: TGTGCCAGCAGCCAGGTACCACGGGGCAAGTTCTTC. This sequence encodes CASSQVPRGKFF.

This chain connects TRBV28 to TRBJ2-3; D is possibly TRBD2 (5 bases). Germline V gene lookup returns CDR1 MDHEN and CDR2 SYDVKM. Deletions cut 5 bases from V and 2 bases from J, with 17 bases between. The CDR3 loop spans 16 amino acids. The chain's CDR3 is CASSRVLGLFTDTQYF. In DNA, the CDR3 is TGTGCCAGCAGTAGGGTCCTCGGACTGTTCACAGATACGCAGTATTTT. Full variable domain (missing parts from reference TRBV28 and TRBJ2-3): DVKVTQSSRYLVKRTGEKVFLECVQDMDHENMFWYRQDPGLGLRLIYFSYDVKMKEKGDIPEGYSVSREKKERFSLILESASTNQTSMYLCASSRVLGLFTDTQYFGPGTRLTVL.

This clone has a single count. The chain links TRBV6-5 to TRBJ1-2; D is undetermined. The V end lost 6 bases, the J end lost 3 bases, and 11 bases lay between the germline ends. In germline, CDR1 is MNHEY, CDR2 SVGAGI. The CDR3 contains 13 residues. The CDR3 bases are TGTGCCAGCAGGATAGACACGGACTATGGCTACACCTTC. It translates to CASRIDTDYGYTF.

This chain links TRBV3-1 (or the pseudogene TRBV3-2) with TRBJ1-1; unclear D gene. Looked up from germline, CDR1 is LGHDT and CDR2 is YNNKEL (reference sequence). The ends were cut back, 2 bases at V and 3 bases at J, with 25 bases in the middle. This CDR3 region has 19 residues. Here the CDR3 reads CASSQMLETALTSYTEAFF. CDR3 DNA: TGTGCCAGCAGCCAAATGTTAGAGACGGCCTTGACCTCCTACACTGAAGCTTTCTTT.

CDR3 region: CASSVVASGVGSYEQYF. The CDR3 region has the DNA TGTGCCAGCAGCGTAGTGGCTAGCGGGGTCGGCTCCTACGAGCAGTACTTC. The chain links TRBV9 to TRBJ2-7, with 9 bases fitting TRBD2. Trimming removed 0 bases from V and 0 bases from J; junction bases left unmatched: 7. CDR1 is SGDLS and CDR2 is YYNGEE in the germline V gene. This CDR3 has 17 amino acids.

The gene calls are TRBV30 and TRBJ1-5; 7 bases map to TRBD1. V dropped 2 bases and J dropped 0; count of bases not matched to a gene: 4. Germline lookup yields CDR1 GTSNPN and CDR2 SVGIG (reference sequence). The CDR3 totals 15 residues. The CDR3 sequence: CAWSTGDYSNQPQHF. Written as DNA, the CDR3 is TGTGCCTGGAGTACAGGGGACTATAGCAATCAGCCCCAGCATTTT.

This chain connects TRBV5-1 to TRBJ2-5; 7 bases map to TRBD2. CDR3 length: 13 residues. With 0 bases clipped from V and 5 bases from J, the junction kept 1 base outside the gene matches. The V gene's germline CDR1 is SGHRS and CDR2 YFSETQ. DNA of the CDR3: TGCGCCAGCAGCTTGGGACTAGCTGAGACCCAGTACTTC. This encodes CASSLGLAETQYF.

The chain joins TRBV7-9 to TRBJ2-3; 11 bases line up with TRBD2. The germline V gene has CDR1 SEHNR and CDR2 FQNEAQ (reference sequence). This CDR3 comprises 17 residues. The J segment lost 4 bases and the V segment lost 5 bases, leaving 11 bases of the junction unmatched. The CDR3 bases are TGTGCCAGCAGCCCTTGGGCGGCTAGCGGGAGGTCAGATACGCAGTATTTT. Its translation: CASSPWAASGRSDTQYF.

The V call is TRBV5-1, the J call TRBJ2-4, with 7 bases that match TRBD1. In germline, CDR1 is SGHRS, CDR2 YFSETQ. This CDR3 comprises 15 residues. The J segment lost 0 bases and the V segment lost 4 bases, leaving 4 bases of the junction unmatched. In DNA form, the CDR3 reads TGCGCCAGCAGCCTCGGACAGGTAGCCAAAAACATTCAGTACTTC. Translating gives CASSLGQVAKNIQYF.

This clone has a single count. This chain links TRBV6-1 with TRBJ2-7; a possible D gene is TRBD2 (5 bases). V was pared by 3 bases and J by 6 bases, with 18 bases between. In germline, CDR1 is MNHNS, CDR2 SASEGT. The CDR3 loop spans 15 amino acids. CDR3 nucleotide sequence: TGTGCCAGCAGTGAGGCCGGGATCAATAGGTCCGAGCAGTACTTC. Protein product: CASSEAGINRSEQYF.

This chain connects TRBV6-5 to TRBJ2-1; D is uncertain. Germline lookup yields CDR1 MNHEY and CDR2 SVGAGI. This CDR3 has 15 residues. The V gene lost 0 bases and the J gene lost 4 bases, with 10 bases spanning the gap. CDR3 sequence (DNA): TGTGCCAGCAGTTACTCGTCCCCGGATTACAATGAGCAGTTCTTC. Translated, it gives CASSYSSPDYNEQFF.

This chain uses TRBV28 with TRBJ1-5, with TRBD1 matching over 8 bases. V gave up 6 bases and J gave up 5 bases; unmatched junction bases: 9. Germline loops: CDR1 MDHEN, CDR2 SYDVKM. This CDR3 spans 15 amino acids. The CDR3 nucleotides are TGTGCCAGCAGCAGACAGGGGCAGAGGGATCAGCCCCAGCATTTT. Amino acid sequence: CASSRQGQRDQPQHF.

The gene calls are TRBV27 and TRBJ1-3; D might be TRBD1 (5 bases). This CDR3 is 13 amino acids long. CDR1 is MNHEY and CDR2 is SMNVEV in the germline V gene (reference sequence). Trimming took off 3 bases at V and 4 bases at J, with 7 bases between the two ends. The CDR3 here is CASSFRGGNTIYF. The CDR3 bases are TGTGCCAGCAGTTTCCGGGGGGGAAACACCATATATTTT.